A single sample is the source of the 22 T cell receptor beta chains below, sequenced in a study of type 1 regulatory T cells. MiXCR was run by TCRdb on the reads, yielding one entry per CDR3 protein. The sample consists of roughly 46,000 distinct CDR3 sequences, 12% of them appearing once. Which antigens these TCRs recognize remains unknown. Sequencing used cultured non-Tr1 T cells, either the whole culture or a sorted T cell fraction (not recorded which). The receptors were gathered from a human donor in good health.

This clonotype was recorded at least ten times. The rearrangement uses TRBV5-1 and TRBJ2-3; D ambiguous. CDR1 and CDR2 from the germline V gene are SGHRS and YFSETQ. With 7 bases removed from V and 4 bases from J, the gap between germline ends came to 16 bases. CDR3 size: 14 residues. The DNA for the CDR3 is TGCGCCAGCCTTCTGGTACCCTCCGCAGATACGCAGTATTTT. Translating gives CASLLVPSADTQYF.

The sample holds many counts of this clonotype. CDR3 in DNA: TGCGCCAGCAGTCCAGGGTCGGGAGGGGAGACCCAGTACTTC. Translation gives CASSPGSGGETQYF. V usage is TRBV5-1 and J usage is TRBJ2-5; 8 bases fit TRBD2. V lost 5 bases, J lost 5 bases, and 8 bases stayed unmatched. The V gene's germline CDR1 is SGHRS and CDR2 YFSETQ. The CDR3 has 14 amino acids.

The genes are TRBV5-1 and TRBJ1-1; D unresolved. The germline V gene encodes CDR1 SGHRS and CDR2 YFSETQ. This CDR3 is 15 amino acids long. Trimming shortened V by 4 bases and J by 1 base, and 14 bases separated the two germline ends. DNA for the CDR3: TGCGCCAGCAGCCCTGGAGGACGGTCGAACACTGAAGCTTTCTTT. This sequence encodes CASSPGGRSNTEAFF. Together with reference TRBV5-1 and TRBJ1-1, the CDR3 gives the full variable domain: KAGVTQTPRYLIKTRGQQVTLSCSPISGHRSVSWYQQTPGQGLQFLFEYFSETQRNKGNFPGRFSGRQFSNSRSEMNVSTLELGDSALYLCASSPGGRSNTEAFFGQGTRLTVV.

The sample holds a few counts of this clonotype. The chain has TRBV15 and TRBJ2-1; no clear D. Trimming removed 0 bases at V and 7 bases at J, with 13 bases between. Per germline, CDR1 LNHNV and CDR2 YYDKDF (reference sequence). This CDR3 is 15 amino acids long. The CDR3 region has the DNA TGTGCCACCAGCAGAGATGGGTTTCTGGGAAATGAGCAGTTCTTC. The encoded protein is CATSRDGFLGNEQFF.

At least ten counts were recorded for this clonotype. The chain recombines TRBV20-1 with TRBJ2-3; tentatively, D is TRBD2 (6 bases). The CDR3 contains 13 residues. V lost 3 bases and J 4 bases, leaving 11 bases between the germline ends. Per the germline V gene, CDR1 is DFQATT and CDR2 is SNEGSKA (reference sequence). The chain's CDR3 is CSARGLAPDTQYF. CDR3 coding DNA: TGCAGTGCTAGGGGGCTAGCGCCAGATACGCAGTATTTT.

This clonotype has ten or more counts. V is TRBV30 and J is TRBJ1-5, with D perhaps matching TRBD1 (5 bases). This CDR3 region has 14 residues. CDR1 and CDR2 from the germline V gene are GTSNPN and SVGIG (reference sequence). V gave up 0 bases and J gave up 2 bases, with 8 bases separating them. The CDR3 protein is CAWSVGDGNQPQHF. CDR3 sequence (DNA): TGTGCCTGGAGTGTGGGGGACGGCAATCAGCCCCAGCATTTT.

The rearrangement links TRBV7-9 to TRBJ1-6; D may be TRBD1 (6 bases). Deletions cut 2 bases from V and 7 bases from J, with 9 bases between. Germline loops: CDR1 SEHNR, CDR2 FQNEAQ (reference sequence). This CDR3 is 14 amino acids long. The CDR3 sequence is CASSLTGKNSPLHF. CDR3 DNA sequence: TGTGCCAGCAGCTTAACAGGGAAGAATTCACCCCTCCACTTT.

The chain recombines TRBV6-1 with TRBJ1-3; D call uncertain. Trimming removed 8 bases at V and 4 bases at J, with 9 bases between. The CDR3 runs to 12 residues. From germline, CDR1 is MNHNS and CDR2 SASEGT. CDR3 nucleotide sequence: TGTGCCAGCCCCACCCAAGGAAACACCATATATTTT. Protein product: CASPTQGNTIYF.

Regarding this clonotype: Sequence at one end of the junction differs from germline and may be a read error. CDR3 sequence: CASSLGGQTLTYEQYF. CDR3 bases: TGTGCTAGCAGCTTAGGCGGACAGACGCTCACCTACGAGCAGTACTTC. This rearrangement joins TRBV7-7 to TRBJ2-7; the D gene is possibly TRBD1 (6 bases). This CDR3 comprises 16 residues. In germline, CDR1 is SSHAT, CDR2 FNYEAQ (reference sequence).

The rearrangement uses TRBV5-1 and TRBJ2-1; unclear D gene. Trimming took off 0 bases at V and 4 bases at J, with 8 bases between the two ends. Germline V gives CDR1 SGHRS, CDR2 YFSETQ. CDR3 length: 14 residues. The CDR3 spells CASSLAPSYNEQFF. DNA of the CDR3: TGCGCCAGCAGCTTGGCCCCCTCATACAATGAGCAGTTCTTC.

This clonotype was detected ten times or more. This sequence joins TRBV5-1 and TRBJ1-1, with 7 bases fitting TRBD1. From germline, CDR1 is SGHRS and CDR2 YFSETQ. The CDR3 spans 15 residues. With 4 bases clipped from V and 3 bases from J, the junction kept 9 bases outside the gene matches. The DNA of the CDR3 is TGCGCCAGCAGCCCGCGCCGGGACAGCGACACTGAAGCTTTCTTT. It specifies CASSPRRDSDTEAFF.

This clonotype has a count of ten or more. The J gene is TRBJ1-1, the V gene TRBV7-3; D perhaps matches TRBD1 (6 bases). V was trimmed by 6 bases and J by 9 bases, leaving 17 bases between them. Looked up from germline, CDR1 is SGHTA and CDR2 is FQGTGA. CDR3 size: 13 residues. CDR3 region: CASSSGTGTQAFF. The DNA for the CDR3 is TGTGCCAGCAGTTCAGGAACCGGGACACAAGCTTTCTTT.

This chain links TRBV20-1 with TRBJ1-2; 11 bases agree with TRBD1. The CDR3 contains 15 residues. The trim removed 2 bases at V and 10 bases at J, leaving 12 bases unmatched. Germline values: CDR1 DFQATT, CDR2 SNEGSKA (reference sequence). CDR3: CSARWDRGERDDYTF. The DNA of the CDR3 is TGCAGTGCTAGATGGGACAGGGGGGAACGGGATGACTACACCTTC.

There are a few counts of this clonotype. This sequence joins TRBV7-9 and TRBJ1-2; 7 bases agree with TRBD1. Germline V gene data show CDR1 as SEHNR and CDR2 as FQNEAQ (reference sequence). The CDR3 is 14 residues long. The V gene end was trimmed by 4 bases and the J gene end by 4 bases; junction bases not matched to a gene: 6. CDR3 region: CASSSGTAIYGYTF. The CDR3 DNA sequence: TGTGCCAGCAGCTCCGGGACAGCCATCTATGGCTACACCTTC.

This clonotype was detected ten times or more. V is TRBV19 and J is TRBJ1-1; TRBD1 agrees at 7 bases. CDR1 LNHDA and CDR2 SQIVND come from the germline V gene (reference sequence). The V segment lost 5 bases and the J segment 7 bases; nucleotides outside the gene matches: 4. The CDR3 is made up of 12 amino acids. Written as DNA, the CDR3 is TGTGCCAGTAGTCGACAGGGCGGTGAAGCTTTCTTT. It codes for CASSRQGGEAFF.

Of note for this clonotype: With a much larger clone just one base away, this may be a read error. This chain connects TRBV4-2 to TRBJ2-1; 10 nucleotides match TRBD2. The germline CDR1 and CDR2 sequences are LGHNA and YNFKEQ. The CDR3 extends over 15 amino acids. The V gene end was trimmed by 0 bases and the J gene end by 10 bases; junction bases not matched to a gene: 6. DNA for the CDR3: TGTGCCAGCAGCCAAGATGCTAGCGGGAGCGTCGAGCAGTTCTTC. Amino acid sequence: CASSQDASGSVEQFF.

In its sample, this clonotype was seen many times. This rearrangement joins TRBV28 to TRBJ2-7; D remains ambiguous. From germline, CDR1 is MDHEN and CDR2 SYDVKM. This CDR3 has 15 amino acids. Trimming took off 4 bases at V and 3 bases at J, with 16 bases between the two ends. The CDR3 region has the DNA TGTGCCAGCAGTTCCCGAACCGCACACCGCTACGAGCAGTACTTC. Its protein is CASSSRTAHRYEQYF.

The CDR3 here is CASSQMTAATDTQYF. The CDR3 DNA follows: TGTGCCAGCAGCCAGATGACTGCGGCCACAGATACGCAGTATTTT. The chain recombines TRBV7-2 with TRBJ2-3; the D is unclear. The V gene lost 5 bases and the J gene lost 2 bases, with 14 bases spanning the gap. CDR3 length: 15 residues. The germline CDR1 and CDR2 sequences are SGHTA and FQGNSA.

This clonotype was seen many times. This rearrangement joins TRBV14 to TRBJ1-5; D not certain. V gave up 2 bases and J gave up 4 bases, with 6 bases separating them. The CDR3 is made up of 13 amino acids. CDR1 is SGHDN, CDR2 FVKESK, per germline. The CDR3 DNA sequence: TGTGCCAGCAGCCAAAACGGTAATCAGCCCCAGCATTTT. This gives the protein CASSQNGNQPQHF.

In its sample, this clonotype was seen many times. This chain uses TRBV3-1 with TRBJ2-5; 9 nucleotides agree with TRBD2. The CDR3 has 16 amino acids. Trimming removed 4 bases from V and 3 bases from J; junction bases left unmatched: 9. CDR1 is LGHDT and CDR2 is YNNKEL in the germline V gene (reference sequence). Here the CDR3 reads CASSRRWREGEETQYF. CDR3 in DNA: TGTGCCAGCAGCCGACGGTGGCGGGAGGGGGAAGAGACCCAGTACTTC.

This clonotype was counted ten times or more. The chain combines TRBV7-9 with TRBJ2-3; D tentatively reads TRBD1 or TRBD2 (5 bases each). Trimming took off 3 bases at V and 5 bases at J, with 15 bases between the two ends. Germline V gene lookup returns CDR1 SEHNR and CDR2 FQNEAQ (reference sequence). The CDR3 consists of 15 residues. The CDR3 nucleotides read TGTGCCAGCAGCTTTCTCGGGGCCTCGGGAGATACGCAGTATTTT. The encoded protein is CASSFLGASGDTQYF. Variable domain in full (rest from reference TRBV7-9 and TRBJ2-3): DTGVSQNPRHKITKRGQNVTFRCDPISEHNRLYWYRQTLGQGPEFLTYFQNEAQLEKSRLLSDRFSAERPKGSFSTLEIQRTEQGDSAMYLCASSFLGASGDTQYFGPGTRLTVL.

This clonotype was observed a handful of times. The J gene is TRBJ2-1, the V gene TRBV30, with 14 nucleotides matching TRBD2. The V segment lost 1 base and the J segment 9 bases; nucleotides outside the gene matches: 8. The CDR3 loop spans 16 amino acids. Per germline, CDR1 GTSNPN and CDR2 SVGIG (reference sequence). The CDR3, as DNA: TGTGCCTGGAGTGCCTCCGGGACTAGCGGGAGAGGTGAGCAGTTCTTC. Its protein product is CAWSASGTSGRGEQFF. Complete variable domain (other parts from reference TRBV30 and TRBJ2-1): SQTIHQWPATLVQPVGSPLSLECTVEGTSNPNLYWYRQAAGRGLQLLFYSVGIGQISSEVPQNLSASRPQDRQFILSSKKLLLSDSGFYLCAWSASGTSGRGEQFFGPGTRLTVL.